This T cell receptor (beta chain) was captured in a study of CD4 T cells in relation to SARS-CoV-2 and coronaviruses. Turning to the study itself: After roughly 11 days of antigen culture, PBMC TCR beta CDR3s were sequenced. The restricting HLA molecule for shared crossreactive spike epitopes was mapped.

The unexposed donors gave CD4+ T cells in about 2010-2019, prior to COVID-19. The cells were cultured for under 13 days before CD4+ T cells were isolated. Produced via immunoSEQ multiplex PCR; TCRdb's table is partial and in-frame only. The sample yields approximately 15,000 clones, 78% seen once. The CDR3 totals 13 residues. V dropped 8 bases and J dropped 7 bases, with 15 bases sitting between them. This clone occurred a few times. Its antigen is unidentified. This TCR derives from a human donor in good health. The sequencing sample was made of CD4+ T cells from PBMCs, cultured in vitro. The J gene is TRBJ1-5, the V gene TRBV12-3 or TRBV12-4, with D perhaps TRBD1 (5 bases). The CDR3: CASSAREGQPQHF. The CDR3 nucleotides are TGTGCCAGCTCCGCCCGGGAGGGGCAGCCCCAGCATTTT.